This TCR beta chain was obtained from a study of T cell responses to AZD1222 COVID-19 vaccine (dated by TCRdb to the early 2020s). Looking at the study overall: AZD1222 recipients whose second dose came at about 4 weeks and those whose second dose came at about 12 weeks were combined into one group, since spike-specific TCR depth and breadth did not differ between the two schedules. Enrollment into the trials was organized by age into subgroups of 18-55, 56-69 and 70-plus years, and those subgroups contained roughly 150, 30 and 60 TCR-sequenced participants, respectively. TCR sequencing was performed for about 240 trial participants, of whom about 200 were given two doses of AZD1222 and around 25 were given two doses of MenACWY control vaccine.

The CDR3 regions of human TCRbeta chains were subjected to immunosequencing. In the authors' own workflow: Repertoire TCRs were matched against a reference library of SARS-CoV-2-specific TCRs generated with the MIRA antigen-specificity platform. Breadth was defined as the fraction of unique TCRs that were SARS-CoV-2-associated. Depth was defined as the fraction of total T cells that were SARS-CoV-2-associated. Each spike-specific TCR was assigned to its reactive spike region and to a CD4 or CD8 class using the MIRA data. Log10-transformed breadth and depth values were compared by one-way ANOVA with Sidak's multiple comparisons tests. TCRdb re-hosts the immuneACCESS table, in-frame sequences only. Its copies lack some clones; in the studies checked, an unresolved V gene accounts for under half of them, and the cause for the rest is not known. That table furnishes V, J and clone size, whereas the DNA furnished D and trimming. Across this sample there are about 97,000 clones, with around nine tenths seen only once. The ten most abundant clones make up under 8.5% of the sample.

Turning to this clone: Its cognate antigen has yet to be identified. No much larger clone is present one base from it, and per-base qualities are unavailable.

V loses 2 bases, J loses 4 bases, and the germline ends lie 21 bases apart. CDR1 and CDR2, looked up from the germline V gene (reference sequence), are WNHNN and SYGVQD. The CDR3 spans 18 residues, from the cysteine through the phenylalanine. The only DNA kept is the CDR3, 54 bases in frame from the first base. The paper's findings and limits, for the study overall: After two AZD1222 doses, spike-specific TCR breadth and depth were significantly higher than at day 0 and than in MenACWY recipients. Reportedly, close to half of the unique spike-specific TCRs recognized epitopes lying outside the regions that are mutated in the B.1.351 and B.1.1.7 variants. Participants were mostly white British and included more females than males, and it was suggested by the authors that clonal diversity may have been underestimated. Because no day 14 peak-response samples were available, the repertoires could be characterized only after the peak T cell response. Vaccine-associated CD4 TCRs spanned the whole spike protein, with dominant responses in regions 160-218 and 743-854. The 56-69-year group was small, and its depth increase did not reach significance, likely because of low power. Conclusions about previously exposed vaccinees are limited, since just a handful of AZD1222 recipients were seropositive for SARS-CoV-2 at baseline.

The sample's time point label is to be understood as: baseline before first vaccination. Vaccinee samples came from UK trials COV001 and COV002, including a single-blind randomized controlled phase 2/3 trial of AZD1222 (ChAdOx1 nCoV-19) in healthy adults. For TCRbeta chain sequencing, PBMC samples from trial participants were taken at day 0 and at day 28 after the second dose. This receptor was taken from an adult in good health. The sequencing used peripheral blood, collected on day 0 of AZD1222 vaccination. The V gene is TRBV10-1 and the J gene is TRBJ1-3, with no reliable assignment of the D segment. The DNA sequence follows: TGCGCCAGCAGTGAGCCCCGACCGACACTCTGCAAGGGAAACACCATATATTTT. Translated, this gives CASSEPRPTLCKGNTIYF.